The 20 T cell receptor beta chains below were found in one sample sequenced in a study of T cells in Graves' hyperthyroidism and ophthalmopathy. RNA transcripts gave rise to amplified TCR beta CDR3 regions. During a first-round RT-PCR of the TCR CDR3, the HTBI primer set was used. TCRdb analysed the multiplex PCR reads with MiXCR anew, one entry per CDR3 protein. The sample records fewer than 900,000 distinct CDR3 sequences, roughly 17% being singletons. Sequencing used blood. The receptors were sampled from a young man with Graves' hyperthyroidism.

The rearrangement uses TRBV11-2 and TRBJ1-4; D unclear. Deletions cut 4 bases from V and 7 bases from J, with 16 bases between. The CDR3 has 15 residues. Germline V lookup: CDR1 SGHAT, CDR2 FQNNGV. The CDR3 loop is CASSSPYPRFEKLFF. CDR3 DNA: TGTGCCAGCAGCTCCCCTTACCCCCGGTTTGAAAAACTGTTTTTT.

This clonotype has more than one count but fewer than ten. V is TRBV3-1 and J is TRBJ2-3, with 9 bases that match TRBD2. The CDR3 sequence is 16 residues long. Trimming took 5 bases from V and 5 from J; bases not matched to a gene: 11. CDR1 and CDR2 (germline): LGHDT, YNNKEL (reference sequence). CDR3 DNA: TGTGCCAGCAGCACCTACCTCAGCGGGAGGATAGATACGCAGTATTTT. Amino acid sequence: CASSTYLSGRIDTQYF.

With respect to this clonotype: Possible read error: a much larger clone is one base away. The chain has TRBV2 and TRBJ2-7, with TRBD2 matching 7 bases. The DNA end lines up better with TRBJ2-1; the J call may be wrong. CDR1 is SNHLY and CDR2 is FYNNEI in the germline V gene. This CDR3 has 15 residues. As DNA, the CDR3 is TGTGCCAGCAGTGAAGGGGGAGGGATCTCCTACGAGCAGTTCTTC. It yields the protein CASSEGGGISYEQFF.

The table lists this clonotype with many counts. The chain has TRBV6-1 and TRBJ2-7; D is possibly TRBD2 (6 bases). The germline V and J ends were trimmed by 3 bases and 7 bases, with 16 bases remaining between them. Per germline, CDR1 MNHNS and CDR2 SASEGT. The CDR3 sequence is 14 residues long. The CDR3 sequence: CASSEGGSKVEQYF. In DNA form, the CDR3 reads TGTGCCAGCAGTGAGGGGGGATCGAAGGTGGAGCAGTACTTC.

This clonotype was detected many times. The gene calls are TRBV27 and TRBJ1-1; D is undetermined. The germline CDR1 and CDR2 sequences are MNHEY and SMNVEV (reference sequence). This CDR3 has 13 amino acids. V lost 6 bases and J lost 1, with 9 bases in between. CDR3 sequence: CASSRRPNTEAFF. CDR3 in DNA: TGTGCCAGCAGCCGACGACCGAACACTGAAGCTTTCTTT.

This clonotype turned up a few times. This rearrangement joins TRBV24-1 to TRBJ1-1; TRBD1 matches 7 bases. Unmatched junction bases numbered 4, after V lost 10 bases and J lost 0 bases. CDR1 is KGHDR, CDR2 SFDVKD, per germline. The CDR3 totals 13 residues. The CDR3 spells CATPTGLNTEAFF. DNA of the CDR3: TGTGCCACTCCGACAGGGTTGAACACTGAAGCTTTCTTT.

Worth noting for this clonotype: This could be a read error, since a much larger clone is one nucleotide away. The V and J genes are TRBV30 and TRBJ2-1; D not resolved. The CDR3 is 13 residues long. Germline CDR1 and CDR2: GTSNPN and SVGIG (reference sequence). CDR3 DNA sequence: TGTGTCTGGACCCTGCCCAGCGCCAATGAGCAGTTCTTC. It encodes CVWTLPSANEQFF.

There are many counts of this clonotype. The CDR3 loop reads CATSETKMYQETQYF. CDR3 bases: TGTGCCACCAGTGAAACGAAAATGTACCAAGAGACCCAGTACTTC. V and J are TRBV24-1 and TRBJ2-5; D remains ambiguous. The CDR3 is made up of 15 amino acids. Germline V gene data show CDR1 as KGHDR and CDR2 as SFDVKD. Trimming stripped 4 bases from V and 0 bases from J, with 11 bases between.

This clonotype occurred many times. The chain is built from TRBV6-2 or TRBV6-3 and TRBJ2-1; tentatively, D is TRBD1 or TRBD2 (5 bases each). Trimming cost V 5 bases and J 11 bases, with 19 bases left between them. The CDR3 extends over 14 amino acids. CDR1 MNHEY and CDR2 SVGEGT come from the germline V gene. The CDR3 protein is CASSGSGTPSKQFF. In nucleotides, the CDR3 is TGTGCCAGCAGTGGTTCCGGGACCCCCTCAAAGCAGTTCTTC.

This clonotype was detected many times. The chain has TRBV20-1 and TRBJ2-1, with D perhaps matching TRBD1 (6 bases). The CDR3 has 16 amino acids. Germline CDR1 and CDR2: DFQATT and SNEGSKA (reference sequence). V was shortened by 0 bases and J by 3 bases, with 15 bases between the two germline ends. The CDR3 sequence is CSAREEGTPNYNEQFF. The CDR3 DNA reads TGCAGTGCTAGAGAAGAAGGGACACCGAACTACAATGAGCAGTTCTTC.

The chain joins TRBV5-1 to TRBJ2-7; the D gene could be TRBD1 or TRBD2 (5 bases each). Germline assignment: CDR1 SGHRS and CDR2 YFSETQ. Trimming took off 4 bases at V and 2 bases at J, with 10 bases between the two ends. This CDR3 spans 13 amino acids. CDR3 loop: CASSVGATYEQYF. The CDR3 bases are TGCGCCAGCAGCGTCGGGGCAACCTACGAGCAGTACTTC. Full variable domain (rest looked up from reference TRBV5-1 and TRBJ2-7): KAGVTQTPRYLIKTRGQQVTLSCSPISGHRSVSWYQQTPGQGLQFLFEYFSETQRNKGNFPGRFSGRQFSNSRSEMNVSTLELGDSALYLCASSVGATYEQYFGPGTRLTVT.

V is TRBV29-1 and J is TRBJ2-2; TRBD1 is a possible D gene (5 bases). CDR3 length equals 14 residues. Germline values: CDR1 SQVTM, CDR2 ANQGSEA. V was clipped by 6 bases and J by 6 bases, with 17 bases between them. As DNA, the CDR3 is TGCAGCGTAGGTGGACACGACCTCGCCGGGGAGCTGTTTTTT. Translation: CSVGGHDLAGELFF.

This clonotype has a handful of counts. V usage is TRBV29-1 and J usage is TRBJ2-7, with D possibly matching TRBD1 (6 bases). The CDR3 runs 14 residues. The V end was cut by 1 base, the J end by 0 bases, with 10 bases between. Germline assignment: CDR1 SQVTM and CDR2 ANQGSEA. The CDR3 region has the DNA TGCAGCGTTGAAGGGAAACAGGGCTCCTACGAGCAGTACTTC. Protein: CSVEGKQGSYEQYF.

The V gene is TRBV27, the J gene TRBJ2-1, with a possible D match to TRBD2 (6 bases). This CDR3 region has 14 residues. CDR1 and CDR2 from the germline V gene are MNHEY and SMNVEV (reference sequence). The V end was cut by 4 bases, the J end by 0 bases, with 7 bases between. The CDR3 DNA is TGTGCCAGCAGTTGGAGGGACTCCTACAATGAGCAGTTCTTC. It encodes CASSWRDSYNEQFF.

This clonotype was seen ten or more times. V gene TRBV12-3 or TRBV12-4 combines with J gene TRBJ2-5; 7 positions agree with TRBD2. CDR3 length: 14 residues. Unmatched junction bases numbered 10, after V lost 8 bases and J lost 4 bases. The CDR3 DNA reads as TGTGCCAGCGGCCCAGGATCGGGGGGAGAGACCCAGTACTTC. It specifies CASGPGSGGETQYF.

This clonotype was observed a handful of times. This sequence joins TRBV5-6 and TRBJ1-1; D is unresolved. Germline V gene lookup returns CDR1 SGHDT and CDR2 YYEEEE. Trimming removed 3 bases from V and 6 bases from J, with 15 bases in between. The CDR3 is 14 residues long. CDR3: CASSSGLVIAEAFF. The CDR3 DNA sequence: TGTGCCAGCAGCTCGGGCCTTGTTATCGCTGAAGCTTTCTTT.

Details on this clonotype: A much larger clone differs from this one at a single base, so this may be a read error. V usage is TRBV10-2 and J usage is TRBJ2-5; TRBD2 is a possible D gene (6 bases). This CDR3 has 15 amino acids. V was clipped by 6 bases and J by 5 bases, with 19 bases between them. CDR1 and CDR2 (germline): WSHSY, SAAADI. This CDR3 reads CASSPGASVEETQYF. The CDR3 region has the DNA TGCGCCAGCAGCCCCGGGGCTAGCGTTGAGGAGACCCAGTACTTC.

The rearrangement uses TRBV11-1 and TRBJ1-2, with D unclear. Germline V gives CDR1 SGHAT, CDR2 FQDESV (reference sequence). The CDR3 has 15 residues. Deletions cut 1 base from V and 3 bases from J, with 12 bases between. CDR3 nucleotide sequence: TGTGCCAGCAGCTTAGGGAGACCCTGGGACTATGGCTACACCTTC. It specifies CASSLGRPWDYGYTF.

This clonotype was counted ten times or more. The chain is built from TRBV28 and TRBJ2-7; 11 positions agree with TRBD2. V was pared by 3 bases and J by 1 base, with 11 bases of the junction left unmatched. CDR1 MDHEN and CDR2 SYDVKM come from the germline V gene. This CDR3 region has 18 residues. The CDR3 reads CASSFDPTSGIPSYEQYF. The CDR3 region has the DNA TGTGCCAGCAGTTTCGATCCGACTAGCGGGATCCCTTCCTACGAGCAGTACTTC.

The table lists this clonotype with a few counts. The gene calls are TRBV11-1 and TRBJ1-5; TRBD1 matches 11 bases. The CDR3 is 15 amino acids. After removal of 9 bases from V and 6 bases from J, the junction contained 10 bases not matched to a gene. Germline CDR1 SGHAT, CDR2 FQDESV (reference sequence). The CDR3 sequence is CASTDADRGPQPQHF. Written as DNA, the CDR3 is TGTGCCAGTACCGACGCGGACAGGGGGCCTCAGCCCCAGCATTTT.